This entry concerns a single TCR beta chain. Grouping used clinical history reported by participants in a survey and questionnaire. This record comes from a study of blood T cell repertoires in COVID-19. Per the original data handling: Researchers report that nucleated cell counts were estimated from reference gene primer amplification. Measured with immunoSEQ multiplex PCR; TCRdb has only the in-frame clones, and not every one. V and J calls and clone size come straight from that table; D and trimming were deduced from the DNA. The sample yields 350,000 to 400,000 clones, about nine tenths seen once. Germline trimming cut 7 bases from V and 3 bases from J; bases unmatched to any gene: 9. Germline V gene lookup returns CDR1 ENHRY and CDR2 SYGVKD. There are 15 residues in the CDR3.

Sequenced: PBMCs or T cells enriched from blood (not recorded which). The sequence was collected from a woman aged 25-40 years who had recovered from COVID-19. V is TRBV10-3 and J is TRBJ2-1; 7 bases are shared with TRBD1. The CDR3 DNA reads TGTGCCATCACCAAGACAGGGAGCCACTACAATGAGCAGTTCTTC. Translated, it gives CAITKTGSHYNEQFF.